The 23 T cell receptor beta chains below were found in one sample sequenced in a study of patients and donors after allogeneic stem cell transplantation. TCRdb used MiXCR to reprocess the RT-PCR reads, holding one entry per CDR3 protein. The data contain under 200,000 distinct CDR3 sequences, over 25% of them seen just once; the ten biggest clones take up around 3.3%. Sequences were obtained from blood, either unsorted or a sorted T cell fraction (not recorded which). The receptors were sampled from a human donor who was either an allogeneic HSCT recipient or a stem cell or donor lymphocyte infusion donor (not recorded which). It is not recorded whose cells these are; they may come from a transplant donor.

In this sample, this clonotype turned up many times. The gene calls are TRBV4-2 and TRBJ1-5; D call uncertain. CDR1 and CDR2 (germline): LGHNA, YNFKEQ. The V and J ends lost 4 bases and 5 bases respectively, with 15 bases between them. This CDR3 region has 15 residues. CDR3 sequence reads: CASSLNAGEDQPQHF. The CDR3 nucleotides are TGTGCCAGCAGCCTGAACGCCGGGGAGGATCAGCCCCAGCATTTT.

This clonotype was recorded at least ten times. The CDR3 DNA follows: TGTGCCAGCAGTTTCGACCCAGGTGGTAGGAACACTGAAGCTTTCTTT. Protein sequence: CASSFDPGGRNTEAFF. The chain recombines TRBV12-3 or TRBV12-4 with TRBJ1-1; D is unclear. The V end was cut by 3 bases, the J end by 1 base, with 15 bases between. The CDR3 is 16 residues long.

The rearrangement joins TRBV6-5 to TRBJ1-1; TRBD1 aligns across 7 bases. The V and J ends lost 5 bases and 3 bases, in that order; junction bases with no gene match: 15. The CDR3 runs to 17 residues. Germline CDR1 MNHEY, CDR2 SVGAGI. The CDR3 DNA follows: TGTGCCAGCAGTCGCGTGGGGACAGCCCTCTGGGACACTGAAGCTTTCTTT. Translation: CASSRVGTALWDTEAFF.

The chain links TRBV15 to TRBJ2-3; D is undetermined. Looked up from germline, CDR1 is LNHNV and CDR2 is YYDKDF (reference sequence). Trimming took 5 bases from V and 6 from J, leaving 15 bases between them. The CDR3 consists of 14 residues. CDR3 protein: CATSLDRPGDTQYF. DNA for the CDR3: TGTGCCACCAGCTTGGACCGACCCGGTGATACGCAGTATTTT.

This clonotype was seen more than once but under ten times. One junction end disagrees with the germline gene, perhaps due to a read error. CDR3: CATSYTGELFF. Written as DNA, the CDR3 is TGTGCCACCAGTTACACCGGGGAGCTGTTTTTT. The V and J genes are TRBV10-3 and TRBJ2-2; D is ambiguous. Germline loops: CDR1 ENHRY, CDR2 SYGVKD. This CDR3 contains 11 residues.

This sequence joins TRBV6-1 and TRBJ1-5, with D tentatively TRBD1 (6 bases). The CDR3 length is 15 residues. The V end was cut by 4 bases, the J end by 3 bases, with 13 bases between. Looked up from germline, CDR1 is MNHNS and CDR2 is SASEGT. DNA for the CDR3: TGTGCCAGCAGTGTTGGAGACAGGCTCAATCAGCCCCAGCATTTT. Amino acids: CASSVGDRLNQPQHF.

This chain uses TRBV5-1 with TRBJ2-3; 9 positions agree with TRBD2. J was trimmed by 6 bases and V by 1 base; bases with no gene match: 6. The V gene's germline CDR1 is SGHRS and CDR2 YFSETQ. This CDR3 is built from 15 residues. The CDR3 region is CASSLKGGRADTQYF. The CDR3 DNA is TGCGCCAGCAGCTTGAAAGGCGGGAGGGCGGATACGCAGTATTTT.

The chain uses TRBV7-2 and TRBJ2-2; 7 positions agree with TRBD2. J gave up 6 bases and V 3 bases, and 4 bases lay outside the gene matches. The CDR3 spans 14 residues. The germline V gene encodes CDR1 SGHTA and CDR2 FQGNSA. The CDR3 is CASSFGLESGELFF. CDR3 DNA sequence: TGTGCCAGCAGCTTCGGACTAGAATCCGGGGAGCTGTTTTTT.

The V and J genes are TRBV11-1 and TRBJ2-1; D remains unclear. The ends were cut back, 5 bases at V and 12 bases at J, with 17 bases in the middle. This CDR3 has 13 amino acids. Germline CDR1 is SGHAT and CDR2 is FQDESV (reference sequence). The CDR3 here is CASSHLQPGGQFF. The CDR3, as DNA: TGTGCCAGCAGCCACCTCCAACCTGGCGGGCAGTTCTTC.

This sequence joins TRBV30 and TRBJ1-5; D remains ambiguous. This CDR3 is built from 13 residues. Germline CDR1 is GTSNPN and CDR2 is SVGIG (reference sequence). V gave up 4 bases and J gave up 9 bases, with 16 bases separating them. CDR3 in amino acids: CAWTAGSFGPQHF. The CDR3 DNA reads as TGTGCCTGGACGGCCGGCAGCTTTGGGCCCCAGCATTTT.

This clonotype was counted only a few times. The V and J genes are TRBV4-1 and TRBJ1-3; D not certain. The CDR3 runs to 13 residues. Trimming cost V 4 bases and J 3 bases, with 7 bases left between them. The germline V gene encodes CDR1 MGHRA and CDR2 YSYEKL. CDR3 region: CASSPLIGNTIYF. In nucleotides, the CDR3 is TGCGCCAGCAGCCCCCTAATTGGAAACACCATATATTTT.

This clonotype appeared a few times. V gene TRBV5-4 combines with J gene TRBJ1-2; 10 bases map to TRBD1. V shed 4 bases, J shed 4 bases, and the junction held 13 bases outside the gene matches. CDR1 is SGHNT, CDR2 YYREEE, per germline (reference sequence). The CDR3 consists of 17 residues. The CDR3 DNA follows: TGTGCCAGCAGCCCCATCCTCGGGACAGGGGAGTCCTATGGCTACACCTTC. Translation gives CASSPILGTGESYGYTF.

This sequence joins TRBV4-1 and TRBJ1-5; no clear D gene. The CDR3 contains 14 residues. The germline V and J ends were trimmed by 5 bases and 2 bases, with 10 bases remaining between them. The germline V gene has CDR1 MGHRA and CDR2 YSYEKL. The DNA for the CDR3 is TGCGCCAGCAGCGTAGTAAAGGGCAATCAGCCCCAGCATTTT. Amino acids: CASSVVKGNQPQHF.

This clonotype showed up just a few times. The chain links TRBV7-9 to TRBJ1-1, with 8 positions matching TRBD1. With 2 bases clipped from V and 6 bases from J, the junction kept 8 bases outside the gene matches. The CDR3 has 15 residues. CDR1 SEHNR and CDR2 FQNEAQ come from the germline V gene (reference sequence). CDR3 amino acids: CASSLPGQGQAEAFF. The DNA for the CDR3 is TGTGCCAGCAGCTTACCTGGACAGGGACAAGCTGAAGCTTTCTTT.

The V gene is TRBV5-1, the J gene TRBJ2-3; 15 positions match TRBD2. The CDR3 runs to 16 residues. J gave up 5 bases and V 5 bases, and 6 bases lay outside the gene matches. Germline V CDR1 and CDR2: SGHRS, YFSETQ. The chain's CDR3 is CASRPGLAGGLDTQYF. Here the CDR3 DNA reads TGCGCCAGCAGGCCCGGACTAGCGGGAGGGCTAGATACGCAGTATTTT. Full variable domain (missing parts from reference TRBV5-1 and TRBJ2-3): KAGVTQTPRYLIKTRGQQVTLSCSPISGHRSVSWYQQTPGQGLQFLFEYFSETQRNKGNFPGRFSGRQFSNSRSEMNVSTLELGDSALYLCASRPGLAGGLDTQYFGPGTRLTVL.

V gene TRBV6-5 combines with J gene TRBJ2-3; 12 bases align to TRBD2. V was clipped by 2 bases and J by 3 bases; unmatched bases: 12. The CDR3 is made up of 19 amino acids. Germline CDR1 MNHEY, CDR2 SVGAGI. This chain's CDR3 is CASSYRGILAGGVTDTQYF. Here the CDR3 DNA reads TGTGCCAGCAGTTACAGGGGCATACTAGCGGGAGGAGTAACAGATACGCAGTATTTT.

This clonotype appeared a few times. This chain joins TRBV7-2 and TRBJ1-4; 7 bases agree with TRBD1. The CDR3 extends over 16 amino acids. V lost 5 bases to trimming and J lost 4 bases; unmatched junction nucleotides: 10. CDR1 and CDR2 from the germline V gene are SGHTA and FQGNSA. CDR3 region: CASSQRGRHLNEKLFF. CDR3 nucleotides: TGTGCCAGCAGCCAGAGGGGGCGACACCTTAATGAAAAACTGTTTTTT.

This chain joins TRBV20-1 and TRBJ2-3; D uncertain. The CDR3 has 14 residues. CDR1 DFQATT and CDR2 SNEGSKA come from the germline V gene (reference sequence). Trimming left V 6 bases short and J 2 bases short, with 15 bases between. In nucleotides, the CDR3 is TGCAGTGCCGATCTGTACCGGTACACAGATACGCAGTATTTT. It yields the protein CSADLYRYTDTQYF.

The rearrangement links TRBV4-3 to TRBJ2-1; 13 bases fit TRBD2. There are 16 residues in the CDR3. From germline, CDR1 is LGHNA and CDR2 YSLEER. Trimming removed 1 base from V and 12 bases from J; junction bases left unmatched: 9. The CDR3 is CASSQGGLAGVPTQFF. The CDR3 nucleotides read TGCGCCAGCAGCCAAGGCGGACTAGCGGGAGTTCCCACGCAGTTCTTC.

This chain uses TRBV11-3 with TRBJ2-1; D is undetermined. This CDR3 is built from 12 residues. The V and J ends lost 4 bases and 6 bases respectively, with 7 bases between them. Looked up from germline, CDR1 is SGHNT and CDR2 is YENEEA. This chain's CDR3 is CASSSPTNEQFF. In DNA form, the CDR3 reads TGTGCCAGCAGCTCGCCTACCAATGAGCAGTTCTTC.

This clonotype was observed a handful of times. The V and J genes are TRBV20-1 and TRBJ2-7; D unclear. The CDR3 spans 10 residues. Trimming left V 3 bases short and J 11 bases short, with 11 bases between. The germline CDR1 and CDR2 sequences are DFQATT and SNEGSKA (reference sequence). The CDR3 sequence is CSASGPVEYF. The CDR3 coding sequence is TGCAGTGCTAGCGGGCCAGTTGAGTACTTC.

This chain links TRBV4-3 with TRBJ2-1; 10 bases map to TRBD1. Germline V lookup: CDR1 LGHNA, CDR2 YSLEER. The J segment lost 8 bases and the V segment lost 2 bases, leaving 9 bases of the junction unmatched. This CDR3 has 16 amino acids. DNA for the CDR3: TGCGCCAGCAGCCAATCCAGGACAGGGGGTTTGGATGAGCAGTTCTTC. This translates into CASSQSRTGGLDEQFF.

J is TRBJ2-7 and V is TRBV7-9; D is unresolved. The CDR3 is made up of 12 amino acids. V dropped 1 base and J dropped 5 bases, with 6 bases sitting between them. Germline loops: CDR1 SEHNR, CDR2 FQNEAQ (reference sequence). CDR3 residues: CASSLESHEQYF. As DNA, the CDR3 is TGTGCCAGCAGCTTAGAGTCGCACGAGCAGTACTTC.